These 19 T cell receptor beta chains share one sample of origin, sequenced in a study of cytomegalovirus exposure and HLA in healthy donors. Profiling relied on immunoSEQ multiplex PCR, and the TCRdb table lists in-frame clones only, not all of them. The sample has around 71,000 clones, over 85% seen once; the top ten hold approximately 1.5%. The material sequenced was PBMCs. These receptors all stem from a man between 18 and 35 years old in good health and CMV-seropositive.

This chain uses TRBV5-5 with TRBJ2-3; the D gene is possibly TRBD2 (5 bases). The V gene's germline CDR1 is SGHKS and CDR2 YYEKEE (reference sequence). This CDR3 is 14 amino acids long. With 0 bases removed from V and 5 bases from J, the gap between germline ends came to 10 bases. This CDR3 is CASSLAPAGDTQYF. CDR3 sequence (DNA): TGTGCCAGCAGCTTGGCCCCTGCGGGAGATACGCAGTATTTT. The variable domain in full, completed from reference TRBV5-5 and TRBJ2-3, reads DAGVTQSPTHLIKTRGQQVTLRCSPISGHKSVSWYQQVLGQGPQFIFQYYEKEERGRGNFPDRFSARQFPNYSSELNVNALLLGDSALYLCASSLAPAGDTQYFGPGTRLTVL.

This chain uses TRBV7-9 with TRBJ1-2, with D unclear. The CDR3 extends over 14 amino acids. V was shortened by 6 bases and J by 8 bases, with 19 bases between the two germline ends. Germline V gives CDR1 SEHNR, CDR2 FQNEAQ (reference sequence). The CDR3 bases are TGTGCCAGCAGAAAGGGTGCGGGCTGGGGAGGCTACACCTTC. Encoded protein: CASRKGAGWGGYTF. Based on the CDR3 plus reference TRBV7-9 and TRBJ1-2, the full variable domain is DTGVSQNPRHKITKRGQNVTFRCDPISEHNRLYWYRQTLGQGPEFLTYFQNEAQLEKSRLLSDRFSAERPKGSFSTLEIQRTEQGDSAMYLCASRKGAGWGGYTFGSGTRLTVV.

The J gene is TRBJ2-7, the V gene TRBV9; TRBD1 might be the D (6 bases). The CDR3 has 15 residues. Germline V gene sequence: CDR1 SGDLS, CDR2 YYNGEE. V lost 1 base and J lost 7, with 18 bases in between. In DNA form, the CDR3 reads TGTGCCAGCAGCGTAAAAGTGGGGGCCCTGGGTGAGCAGTACTTC. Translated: CASSVKVGALGEQYF.

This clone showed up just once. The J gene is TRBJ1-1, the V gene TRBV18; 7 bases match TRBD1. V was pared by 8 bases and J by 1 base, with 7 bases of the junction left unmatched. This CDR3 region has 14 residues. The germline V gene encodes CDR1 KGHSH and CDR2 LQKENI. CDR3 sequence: CASRTGQENTEAFF. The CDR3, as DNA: TGTGCCAGCCGAACAGGACAGGAGAACACTGAAGCTTTCTTT.

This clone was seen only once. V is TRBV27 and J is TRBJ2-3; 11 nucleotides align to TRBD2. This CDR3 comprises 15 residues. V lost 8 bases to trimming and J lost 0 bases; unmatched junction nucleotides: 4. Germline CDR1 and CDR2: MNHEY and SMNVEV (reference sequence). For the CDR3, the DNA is TGTGCCAGCTCCCGACTAGCGGGAAGCACAGATACGCAGTATTTT. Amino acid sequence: CASSRLAGSTDTQYF.

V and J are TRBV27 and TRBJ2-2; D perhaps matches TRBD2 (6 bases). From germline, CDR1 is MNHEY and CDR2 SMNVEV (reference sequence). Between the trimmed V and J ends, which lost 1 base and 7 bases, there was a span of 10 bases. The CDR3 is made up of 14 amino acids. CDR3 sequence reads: CASSLWGVFGELFF. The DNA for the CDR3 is TGTGCCAGCAGTTTATGGGGGGTTTTCGGGGAGCTGTTTTTT.

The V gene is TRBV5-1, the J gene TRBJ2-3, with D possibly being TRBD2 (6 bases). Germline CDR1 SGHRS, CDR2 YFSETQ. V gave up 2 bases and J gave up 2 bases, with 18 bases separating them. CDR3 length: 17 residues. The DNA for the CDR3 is TGCGCCAGCAGCTTTTCGGAAGCGGGCGGGCCCACAGATACGCAGTATTTT. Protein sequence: CASSFSEAGGPTDTQYF.

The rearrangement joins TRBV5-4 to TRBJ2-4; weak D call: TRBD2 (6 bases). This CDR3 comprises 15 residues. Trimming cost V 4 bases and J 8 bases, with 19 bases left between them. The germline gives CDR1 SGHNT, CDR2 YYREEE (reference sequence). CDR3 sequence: CASSQAPGGGDIQYF. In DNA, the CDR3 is TGTGCCAGCAGCCAAGCCCCCGGGGGTGGTGACATTCAGTACTTC.

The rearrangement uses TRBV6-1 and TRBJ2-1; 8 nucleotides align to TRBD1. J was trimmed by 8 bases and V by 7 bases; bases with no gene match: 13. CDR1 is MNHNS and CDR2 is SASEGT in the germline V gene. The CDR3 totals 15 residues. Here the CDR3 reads CASTLWGQGADEQFF. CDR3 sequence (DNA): TGTGCCAGCACTCTTTGGGGGCAGGGGGCGGATGAGCAGTTCTTC.

CDR3 bases: TGTGCCAGCTCACCGGGTATGGGGGGGCCAACCTCACCCTATGGCTACACCTTC. This translates into CASSPGMGGPTSPYGYTF. This chain connects TRBV18 to TRBJ1-2; a possible D gene is TRBD1 (6 bases). Germline CDR1 KGHSH, CDR2 LQKENI. The CDR3 consists of 18 residues. Deletions cut 3 bases from V and 4 bases from J, with 24 bases between.

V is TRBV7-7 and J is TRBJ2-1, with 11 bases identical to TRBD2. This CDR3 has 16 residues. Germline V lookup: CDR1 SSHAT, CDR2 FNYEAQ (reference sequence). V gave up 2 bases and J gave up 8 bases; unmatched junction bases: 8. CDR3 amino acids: CASSLQASGGWDEQFF. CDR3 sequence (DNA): TGTGCCAGCAGCTTACAAGCTAGCGGGGGGTGGGATGAGCAGTTCTTC. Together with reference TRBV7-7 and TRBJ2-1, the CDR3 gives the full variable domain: GAGVSQSPRYKVTKRGQDVTLRCDPISSHATLYWYQQALGQGPEFLTYFNYEAQPDKSGLPSDRFSAERPEGSISTLTIQRTEQRDSAMYRCASSLQASGGWDEQFFGPGTRLTVL.

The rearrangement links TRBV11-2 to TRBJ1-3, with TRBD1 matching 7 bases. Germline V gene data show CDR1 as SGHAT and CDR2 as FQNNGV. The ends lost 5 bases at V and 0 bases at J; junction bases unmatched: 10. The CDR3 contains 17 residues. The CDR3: CASSQWTGGDSGNTIYF. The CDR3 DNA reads TGTGCCAGCAGCCAGTGGACAGGTGGAGACTCTGGAAACACCATATATTTT.

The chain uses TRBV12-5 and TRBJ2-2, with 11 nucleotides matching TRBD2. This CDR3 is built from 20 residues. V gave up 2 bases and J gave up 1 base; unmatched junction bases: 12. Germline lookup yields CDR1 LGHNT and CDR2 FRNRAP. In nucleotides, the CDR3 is TGTGCTAGTGGTTTGCCGAAAACCCGGGGGACTAGCGGGAACACCGGGGAGCTGTTTTTT. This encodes CASGLPKTRGTSGNTGELFF. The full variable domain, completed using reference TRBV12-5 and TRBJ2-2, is DARVTQTPRHKVTEMGQEVTMRCQPILGHNTVFWYRQTMMQGLELLAYFRNRAPLDDSGMPKDRFSAEMPDATLATLKIQPSEPRDSAVYFCASGLPKTRGTSGNTGELFFGEGSRLTVL.

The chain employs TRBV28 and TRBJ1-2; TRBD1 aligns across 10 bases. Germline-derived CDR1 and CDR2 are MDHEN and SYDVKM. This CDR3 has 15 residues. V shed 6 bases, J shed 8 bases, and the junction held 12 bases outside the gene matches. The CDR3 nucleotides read TGTGCCAGCAGCCCCCTAGGGACAGGGGTCTTCGGCTACACCTTC. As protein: CASSPLGTGVFGYTF.

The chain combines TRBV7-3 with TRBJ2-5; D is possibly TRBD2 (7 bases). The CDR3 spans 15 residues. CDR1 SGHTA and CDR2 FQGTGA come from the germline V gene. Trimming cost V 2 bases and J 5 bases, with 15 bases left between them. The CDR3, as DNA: TGTGCCAGCAGCTTAGTTGGGGGGGCTGTGGAGACCCAGTACTTC. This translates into CASSLVGGAVETQYF.

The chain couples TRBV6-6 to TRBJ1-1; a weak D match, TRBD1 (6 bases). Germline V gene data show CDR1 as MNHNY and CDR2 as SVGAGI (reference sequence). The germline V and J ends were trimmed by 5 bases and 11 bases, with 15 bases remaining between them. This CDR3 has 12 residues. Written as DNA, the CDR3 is TGTGCCAGCAGTCGGATGCAGGGGTTTGCTTTCTTT. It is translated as CASSRMQGFAFF.

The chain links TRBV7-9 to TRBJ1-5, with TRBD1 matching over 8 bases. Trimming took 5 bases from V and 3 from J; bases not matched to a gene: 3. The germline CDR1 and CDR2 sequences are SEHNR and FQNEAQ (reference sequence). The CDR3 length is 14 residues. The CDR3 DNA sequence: TGTGCCAGCAGCCGGACAGGGACCAATCAGCCCCAGCATTTT. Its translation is CASSRTGTNQPQHF.

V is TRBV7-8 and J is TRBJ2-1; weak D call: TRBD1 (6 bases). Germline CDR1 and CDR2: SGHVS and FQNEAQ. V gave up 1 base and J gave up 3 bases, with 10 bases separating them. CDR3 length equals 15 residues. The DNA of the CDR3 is TGTGCCAGCAGCTTAGGTGACAGGAACTACAATGAGCAGTTCTTC. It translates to CASSLGDRNYNEQFF. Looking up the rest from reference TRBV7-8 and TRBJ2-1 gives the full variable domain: GAGVSQSPRYKVAKRGQDVALRCDPISGHVSLFWYQQALGQGPEFLTYFQNEAQLDKSGLPSDRFFAERPEGSVSTLKIQRTQQEDSAVYLCASSLGDRNYNEQFFGPGTRLTVL.

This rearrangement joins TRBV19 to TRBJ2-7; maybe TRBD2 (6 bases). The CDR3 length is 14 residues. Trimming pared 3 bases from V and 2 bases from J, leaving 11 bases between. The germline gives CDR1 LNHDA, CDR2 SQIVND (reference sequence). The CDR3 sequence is CASSMGGSPYEQYF. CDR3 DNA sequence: TGTGCCAGTAGTATGGGAGGATCGCCCTACGAGCAGTACTTC. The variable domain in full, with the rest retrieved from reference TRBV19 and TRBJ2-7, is DGGITQSPKYLFRKEGQNVTLSCEQNLNHDAMYWYRQDPGQGLRLIYYSQIVNDFQKGDIAEGYSVSREKKESFPLTVTSAQKNPTAFYLCASSMGGSPYEQYFGPGTRLTVT.